One sample yielded the 11 T cell receptor delta chains listed below, sequenced in a study of gamma-delta T cells after stem cell transplantation. TCRdb processed the RT-PCR reads again with the CATT caller. The data contain more than 1,500 delta-chain clones, approximately 5.4% of them singletons. Material: gamma-delta T cells. The receptor source for this set is a human donor. It is not recorded whose cells these are; they may come from a transplant donor.

This clone has only a few counts. A read error is likely here: a far larger clone is one base away. The sample contains more than one DNA sequence encoding this CDR3. This rearrangement joins TRDV1 to TRDJ1; possibly TRDD2 for D (6 bases). CDR3 length: 25 residues. The V gene's germline CDR1 is TSWWSYY and CDR2 QGS. V lost 3 bases and J lost 0, with 41 bases in between. The CDR3 reads CALGDLNQRTTFQNPVLKYTDKLIF. CDR3 nucleotides: TGTGCTCTTGGGGATCTAAACCAGAGGACCACCTTCCAAAATCCAGTACTGAAGTACACCGATAAACTCATCTTT.

The sample holds a few counts of this clone. Translating this DNA gives a protein that differs at residue 10 from the TCRdb one, which belongs to a much larger clone; a read error is likely, and the protein shown is this translation. The rearrangement uses TRDV1 and TRDJ1, with D tentatively TRDD3 (5 bases). The germline CDR1 and CDR2 sequences are TSWWSYY and QGS. The CDR3 runs to 16 residues. The ends were cut back, 4 bases at V and 7 bases at J, with 22 bases in the middle. The CDR3: CALGARRATRGAKLIF. Written as DNA, the CDR3 is TGTGCTCTTGGGGCCCGGCGCGCTACTAGGGGAGCTAAACTCATCTTT.

Comment on this clone: A far bigger clonotype differs at one base, so this is likely a read error. The sample has other DNA sequences that encode this CDR3 too. As DNA, the CDR3 is TGTGCTCTTGGGGAACTGGTCTACGCCGTCACTGGGGGACCCAACAAACTCATCTTT. It is translated as CALGELVYAVTGGPNKLIF. The chain employs TRDV1 and TRDJ1; 9 nucleotides line up with TRDD3. This CDR3 contains 19 residues. J was trimmed by 8 bases and V by 0 bases; bases with no gene match: 19. Per the germline V gene, CDR1 is TSWWSYY and CDR2 is QGS.

This clone is medium-sized in the sample. The sample has other DNA sequences that encode this CDR3 too. V usage is TRDV1 and J usage is TRDJ1, with 10 bases matching TRDD3. The CDR3 spans 19 residues. Germline V CDR1 and CDR2: TSWWSYY, QGS. V shed 0 bases, J shed 5 bases, and the junction held 15 bases outside the gene matches. The CDR3 nucleotides read TGTGCTCTTGGGGAACTAGGGGGATGGTGGGGGATACAGGGTGATAAACTCATCTTT. It yields the protein CALGELGGWWGIQGDKLIF.

This clone was seen at least ten times. This likely reflects a read error, since a far larger clone is one base away. Other nucleotide sequences in the sample specify the same CDR3. The chain carries TRDV1 and TRDJ1; D tentatively reads TRDD2 or TRDD3 (5 bases each). This CDR3 spans 16 amino acids. Germline CDR1 reads TSWWSYY; CDR2 reads QGS. DNA of the CDR3: TGCGCTCTTGGGGAAGACCTACGCCGGTACACCGATAAACTCATCTTT. Protein sequence: CALGEDLRRYTDKLIF.

By share, this clone ranks as large. The same CDR3 can be traced to other DNA sequences in this sample. This chain uses TRDV1 with TRDJ1; the D gene is possibly TRDD2 (7 bases). This CDR3 region has 23 residues. From germline, CDR1 is TSWWSYY and CDR2 QGS. Trimming pared 3 bases from V and 0 bases from J, leaving 35 bases between. This CDR3 reads CALGDAWAFLGDPWQSDTDKLIF. DNA of the CDR3: TGTGCTCTTGGGGACGCATGGGCCTTCCTTGGGGATCCTTGGCAGTCGGACACCGATAAACTCATCTTT.

This clone showed up just a few times. With a far larger clone one base away, a read error is the likely cause. Other DNA variants within this sample encode the same CDR3. This chain connects TRDV1 to TRDJ1; 9 bases are a match to TRDD3. With 4 bases clipped from V and 7 bases from J, the junction kept 13 bases outside the gene matches. Germline lookup yields CDR1 TSWWSYY and CDR2 QGS. The CDR3 has 16 amino acids. DNA of the CDR3: TGTGCTCTTGGGGCCCGGCGTGCTACTGGGGGAGCTAAACTCATCTTT. Residues: CALGARRATGGAKLIF.

As to this clone: TCRdb's listed protein matches a much larger clone and diverges from this DNA's translation at residue 6, likely through a read error; the protein shown comes from the DNA. The chain has TRDV1 and TRDJ1; D possibly corresponds to TRDD2 (9 bases). CDR1 is TSWWSYY, CDR2 QGS, per germline. V was trimmed by 5 bases and J by 1 base, leaving 26 bases between them. The CDR3 loop spans 19 amino acids. The CDR3 protein is CALGTRPSYLGDVTDKLIF. In DNA, the CDR3 is TGTGCTCTTGGGACGCGGCCTTCCTACTTGGGGGATGTCACCGATAAACTCATCTTT.

This clone was recorded a few times. A far more abundant clone sits one base away, making this likely a read error. V is TRDV1 and J is TRDJ1; D possibly uses TRDD2 or TRDD3 (9 bases each). The CDR3 has 28 residues. V was clipped by 5 bases and J by 2 bases, with 54 bases between them. Germline V gene data show CDR1 as TSWWSYY and CDR2 as QGS. CDR3 protein: CALGPYRPSYFEGVLGDHYRDRTDKLIF. The CDR3 DNA is TGTGCTCTTGGGCCTTATCGCCCTTCCTACTTTGAAGGGGTACTGGGGGACCACTATAGAGATCGTACCGATAAACTCATCTTT.

This clone has only a few counts. TCRdb attributes to this sequence the protein of a much larger clone, which differs from the DNA translation at residue 4; a read error is likely, and the protein displayed is translated from the DNA. The V and J genes are TRDV2 and TRDJ4; D is possibly TRDD2 (5 bases). The V end lost 5 bases, the J end lost 0 bases, and 27 bases lay between the germline ends. CDR1 and CDR2 (germline): GEAIGNYY, EKD. There are 18 residues in the CDR3. The CDR3 DNA reads TGTGCCTGTGGCGATGGCCTTCACCGACCACAATTTACCAGACCCCTGATCTTT. Translated: CACGDGLHRPQFTRPLIF.

This clone appeared a few times. DNA of the CDR3: TGTGCCTGTGACACCCTGGGGATATCCCCCGATAAACTCATCTTT. Encoded protein: CACDTLGISPDKLIF. J is TRDJ1 and V is TRDV2, with 7 bases identical to TRDD3. This CDR3 is built from 15 residues. Looked up from germline, CDR1 is GEAIGNYY and CDR2 is EKD. With 0 bases clipped from V and 3 bases from J, the junction kept 6 bases outside the gene matches.